Listed below are T cell receptor beta chains from one sample, sequenced in a study of beta chain features in type 1 diabetes. This table comes from immunoSEQ multiplex PCR, and its TCRdb copy is limited to in-frame clones, with some not included. The repertoire holds some 410,000 clones, with about an eighth as singletons. The material sequenced was naive CD4+ T cells from blood. These receptors all come from a woman under 30 in good health. CDR3s include the opening cysteine and the closing phenylalanine or tryptophan. D genes are given only for firm matches. For some rows the clone size is stated as once, few or many, or as a class when expanded; others skip it.

cdr3_nt cdr3_aa d_call v_call clone_size j_call
TGTGCCAGCAGCTTAACCTCTTTACTAGCGGGAGCTCGCGAGCAGTTCTTC CASSLTSLLAGAREQFF TRBD2 TRBV7-9 . TRBJ2-1
TGTGCCAGCAGCGTAGTAGACAGGGGGCGTTCTGGGGCCAACGTCCTGACTTTC CASSVVDRGRSGANVLTF TRBD1 TRBV9 few TRBJ2-6
TGCACCAGCAGCCAAAGCTCCTATAATTCACCCCTCCACTTT CTSSQSSYNSPLHF . TRBV1 few TRBJ1-6
TGTGCCAGCAGCTTAGAAGGCGTGACCATTCAGTACTTC CASSLEGVTIQYF . TRBV7-9 . TRBJ2-4
TGCAGCGTGGCTCGGGGCGGCTCACAAGCTGAGCAGTTCTTC CSVARGGSQAEQFF . TRBV29-1 . TRBJ2-1
TGTGCCAGCAGCCCCCTGAGCGGTAAAAACAATGAGCAGTTCTTC CASSPLSGKNNEQFF . TRBV7-7 few TRBJ2-1
TGTGCCAGCACCCTCGGCACGGGGGCTAACACAGATACGCAGTATTTT CASTLGTGANTDTQYF . TRBV7-8 . TRBJ2-3
TGTGCCAGCAGCTCCTTGGAGACCCAGTACTTC CASSSLETQYF . TRBV7-2 few TRBJ2-5
TGTGCCAGCAGCTTAGGGAGTATGGGTTTTGCGCAGTATTTT CASSLGSMGFAQYF . TRBV7-6 . TRBJ2-3
TGTGCCAGCAGCTTCTCCCCCGGGGTTTATGAGCAGTTCTTC CASSFSPGVYEQFF . TRBV7-2 . TRBJ2-1
TGCGCCAGCAGCCAAGATAATGCCGGGGGGGCATTAGCCGAGACCCAGTACTTC CASSQDNAGGALAETQYF TRBD2 TRBV4-3 few TRBJ2-5
TGCGCCAGCAGCCTTCGACTAGCGGGGGGGTTAGATACGCAGTATTTT CASSLRLAGGLDTQYF TRBD2 TRBV4-3 few TRBJ2-3
TGCGCCAGCAGCTTTATAGGGCTTAGGGAGAATGAGCAGTTCTTC CASSFIGLRENEQFF . TRBV5-1 few TRBJ2-1
TGTGCCAGCAGCAGGGGGAGCAACTATGGCTACACCTTC CASSRGSNYGYTF . TRBV9 once TRBJ1-2
TGTGCCAGCAGCGTAACAGGGGGCACTGAAGCTTTCTTT CASSVTGGTEAFF TRBD1 TRBV11-2 few TRBJ1-1
TGTGCCACCAGGCGGACGGGGAACACTGAAGCTTTCTTT CATRRTGNTEAFF . TRBV15 once TRBJ1-1
TGTGCCAGTAGTATTTTTACAACTAATGAAAAACTGTTTTTT CASSIFTTNEKLFF . TRBV19 few TRBJ1-4
TGCGCCAGCAGCTTCCGGGGTAACAATGAGCAGTTCTTC CASSFRGNNEQFF . TRBV5-1 few TRBJ2-1
TGCAGCGTTTTCACCCCCCTAGCGGGGTCGAGGTATTTT CSVFTPLAGSRYF TRBD2 TRBV29-1 few TRBJ2-3
TGTGCCAGCAGCCAAGGACTAGCGGGCTACGAGCAGTACTTC CASSQGLAGYEQYF TRBD2 TRBV9 . TRBJ2-7
TGTGCCAGCAGCTTCCCGACTAGCGGCCTCGATACGCAGTATTTT CASSFPTSGLDTQYF TRBD2 TRBV7-2 . TRBJ2-3
TGTGCCAGCAGCCGACGGATTATAGCCAAAAACATTCAGTACTTC CASSRRIIAKNIQYF . TRBV14 few TRBJ2-4
TGTGCCAGCAGCTTACTTCTCAAGACAGATACGCAGTATTTT CASSLLLKTDTQYF . TRBV7-9 few TRBJ2-3
TGTGCCAGCAGACCGGGACAGGGCTCCTACGAGCAGTACTTC CASRPGQGSYEQYF TRBD1 TRBV2 . TRBJ2-7
TGTGCCTGGAGGTTTCAGGTGAACACTGAAGCTTTCTTT CAWRFQVNTEAFF . TRBV30 . TRBJ1-1
TGTGCCAGCAGTTTAGCGGGGACCGAAAAACTGTTTTTT CASSLAGTEKLFF . TRBV27 . TRBJ1-4
TGTGCCAGCAGCGTACGGCAGTGGGGTACCGGGGAGCTGTTTTTT CASSVRQWGTGELFF . TRBV9 few TRBJ2-2
TGTGCCAGCTCACGCGGGACAGAAGAGACCCAGTACTTC CASSRGTEETQYF . TRBV18 few TRBJ2-5
TGTGCCAGCAGGGACAGGGGCTCCGAGCAGTACTTC CASRDRGSEQYF TRBD1 TRBV2 few TRBJ2-7
TGTGCCAGCAGCTCCCTCAGGGACCGATACGAGCAGTACTTC CASSSLRDRYEQYF . TRBV11-2 . TRBJ2-7
TGTGCCTGGAGTAAGGGAGGGAACACTGAAGCTTTCTTT CAWSKGGNTEAFF . TRBV30 few TRBJ1-1
TGTGCCAGCAGCTCTCGGGCGACCCAGTACTTC CASSSRATQYF . TRBV7-8 . TRBJ2-5
TGTGCCAGCAGCTTCTTGGTAAACATTCAGTACTTC CASSFLVNIQYF . TRBV7-3 . TRBJ2-4
TGTGCCAGCAGCCAAGATCGGACGGCAAATTCACCCCTCCACTTT CASSQDRTANSPLHF . TRBV4-2 . TRBJ1-6
TGTGCCAGCAGCTTAGTCTCCCGTGTAGCCAAAAACATTCAGTACTTC CASSLVSRVAKNIQYF . TRBV7-2 few TRBJ2-4